The 9 T cell receptor beta chains listed next were all sequenced from one sample in a study of blood T cell repertoires in COVID-19. Profiled with immunoSEQ multiplex PCR; TCRdb holds only in-frame clones, not every one. Altogether tens of thousands of clones are present, over 85% being singletons, with the ten largest covering 0.92%. Source material: peripheral blood. These receptors were taken from a male donor with active COVID-19.

This sequence joins TRBV7-2 and TRBJ1-2; TRBD1 is a possible D gene (5 bases). The CDR3 is 16 amino acids. Germline assignment: CDR1 SGHTA and CDR2 FQGNSA. V gave up 1 base and J gave up 8 bases, with 20 bases separating them. DNA for the CDR3: TGTGCCAGCAGCTTAGATCCCTCGCGCAATCCAGGGGGCTACACCTTC. Amino acid sequence: CASSLDPSRNPGGYTF.

This chain connects TRBV10-3 to TRBJ1-6, with a tentative D call TRBD1 (5 bases). In germline, CDR1 is ENHRY, CDR2 SYGVKD. The CDR3 covers 13 residues. Trimming shortened V by 7 bases and J by 10 bases, and 14 bases separated the two germline ends. This CDR3 reads CAINAGLESPLHF. DNA for the CDR3: TGTGCCATCAACGCAGGGTTGGAATCACCCCTCCACTTT.

The J gene is TRBJ2-3, the V gene TRBV5-5; D might be TRBD2 (6 bases). The CDR3 sequence is 13 residues long. In germline, CDR1 is SGHKS, CDR2 YYEKEE (reference sequence). V was cut by 5 bases and J by 4 bases, with 11 bases left in between. The CDR3 DNA sequence: TGTGCCAGCAGTTCCCCGGGGGCAGATACGCAGTATTTT. Translation: CASSSPGADTQYF.

V gene TRBV18 combines with J gene TRBJ1-1; 11 nucleotides agree with TRBD1. The germline V gene encodes CDR1 KGHSH and CDR2 LQKENI. The junction had 4 bases not matched to a gene; V was cut back by 2 bases and J by 5 bases. The CDR3 is 15 residues long. Written as DNA, the CDR3 is TGTGCCAGCTCACCAGGCGGGACAGGGGGAACTGAAGCTTTCTTT. As protein: CASSPGGTGGTEAFF.

V and J are TRBV7-9 and TRBJ1-1; D gene ambiguous. V was shortened by 0 bases and J by 10 bases, with 12 bases between the two germline ends. This CDR3 is built from 13 residues. Germline CDR1 and CDR2: SEHNR and FQNEAQ (reference sequence). DNA of the CDR3: TGTGCCAGCAGCTTAGCTCAGCCGGGGAGAGCTTTCTTT. Its protein is CASSLAQPGRAFF.

V and J are TRBV15 and TRBJ2-1; 8 bases align to TRBD2. The CDR3 totals 15 residues. Trimming took 3 bases from V and 5 from J; bases not matched to a gene: 6. Per the germline V gene, CDR1 is LNHNV and CDR2 is YYDKDF (reference sequence). The CDR3 is CATSRRGVGNNEQFF. In DNA form, the CDR3 reads TGTGCCACCAGCAGGCGGGGGGTCGGCAACAATGAGCAGTTCTTC.

This sequence joins TRBV7-2 and TRBJ1-4, with TRBD1 as a possible D gene (5 bases). V was clipped by 5 bases and J by 4 bases, with 17 bases between them. Germline CDR1 and CDR2: SGHTA and FQGNSA. The CDR3 contains 16 residues. In DNA, the CDR3 is TGTGCCAGCAGCCCGGGACTGAACATAAATAATGAAAAACTGTTTTTT. Its translation: CASSPGLNINNEKLFF. Supplemented by reference TRBV7-2 and TRBJ1-4, the full variable domain reads GAGVSQSPSNKVTEKGKDVELRCDPISGHTALYWYRQSLGQGLEFLIYFQGNSAPDKSGLPSDRFSAERTGGSVSTLTIQRTQQEDSAVYLCASSPGLNINNEKLFFGSGTQLSVL.

The gene calls are TRBV11-2 and TRBJ1-1; possibly TRBD1 for D (5 bases). The V end was cut by 2 bases, the J end by 3 bases, with 7 bases between. Germline lookup yields CDR1 SGHAT and CDR2 FQNNGV. CDR3 length: 13 amino acids. The CDR3 nucleotides are TGTGCCAGCAGCTTAAGGGGTGACACTGAAGCTTTCTTT. Translating gives CASSLRGDTEAFF.

The rearrangement joins TRBV6-5 to TRBJ1-1; 9 nucleotides align to TRBD1. The CDR3 covers 16 residues. Per germline, CDR1 MNHEY and CDR2 SVGAGI. V was clipped by 4 bases and J by 4 bases; unmatched bases: 10. The CDR3 loop is CASSLDRGGRGTEAFF. Written as DNA, the CDR3 is TGTGCCAGCAGTTTGGACAGGGGAGGAAGGGGCACTGAAGCTTTCTTT.